Below, 8 T cell receptor beta chains from the same sample are listed, as sequenced in a study of blood T cells in healthy people across ages. The second PCR ran about 6 to 12 cycles with a sample-barcoded 5' primer and J-beta primers. Using its own MiXCR run on the 5' RACE reads, TCRdb lists one record per CDR3 protein. The table records about 1.6 million distinct CDR3 sequences, roughly 32% of them present only once. The specimen sequenced was blood. The receptors shown here come from a woman in her twenties or thirties in good health.

The rearrangement joins TRBV6-1 to TRBJ2-7, with 8 nucleotides matching TRBD2. Germline CDR1 reads MNHNS; CDR2 reads SASEGT. V dropped 4 bases and J dropped 5; count of bases not matched to a gene: 7. This CDR3 comprises 14 residues. The CDR3 region is CASSGGLVMDEQYF. The CDR3 nucleotides are TGTGCCAGCAGTGGGGGACTAGTAATGGACGAGCAGTACTTC.

As regards this clonotype: Its ends do not fully match the called genes, so a read error is possible. The chain employs TRBV9 and TRBJ2-1; D gene unclear. The CDR3 loop spans 18 amino acids. The germline gives CDR1 SGDLS, CDR2 YYNGEE. In DNA, the CDR3 is TGTGCCAGCAGCGCTTCGCTCGACTCGACCAATCGGTACAATGGGCAGTTCTTC. The encoded protein is CASSASLDSTNRYNGQFF.

The sample holds a few counts of this clonotype. The chain joins TRBV27 to TRBJ2-7, with TRBD1 as a possible D gene (6 bases). The V and J ends lost 6 bases and 3 bases respectively, with 15 bases between them. Per germline, CDR1 MNHEY and CDR2 SMNVEV (reference sequence). This CDR3 contains 14 residues. The CDR3 bases are TGTGCCAGCAGCAATTCCGGACAGAACTACGAGCAGTACTTC. This gives the protein CASSNSGQNYEQYF.

This clonotype was picked up a small number of times. The chain couples TRBV7-9 to TRBJ2-1, with TRBD1 matching 9 bases. The V gene end was trimmed by 1 base and the J gene end by 3 bases; junction bases not matched to a gene: 4. Germline lookup yields CDR1 SEHNR and CDR2 FQNEAQ (reference sequence). The CDR3 contains 16 residues. The CDR3 loop is CASSLGGQGYYNEQFF. In DNA form, the CDR3 reads TGTGCCAGCAGCTTAGGGGGACAGGGTTACTACAATGAGCAGTTCTTC.

To note about this clonotype: With a much larger clone just one base away, this may be a read error. The chain combines TRBV29-1 with TRBJ2-5, with D perhaps TRBD2 (6 bases). The CDR3 is 16 residues long. In germline, CDR1 is SQVTM, CDR2 ANQGSEA. DNA for the CDR3: TGCTGCGTTGAGTTGATGGAAGCGGGTAGCCAAGAGACCCAGTACTTC. Amino acids: CCVELMEAGSQETQYF.

The chain uses TRBV7-8 and TRBJ2-5, with D possibly matching TRBD2 (5 bases). Trimming left V 5 bases short and J 1 base short, with 14 bases between. Per the germline V gene, CDR1 is SGHVS and CDR2 is FQNEAQ. The CDR3 sequence is 15 residues long. CDR3 sequence: CASSPLGALQETQYF. CDR3 in DNA: TGTGCCAGCAGCCCCCTGGGAGCGCTCCAAGAGACCCAGTACTTC.

This clonotype was seen more than once but under ten times. The chain has TRBV4-1 and TRBJ2-7; 7 bases match TRBD1. CDR1 is MGHRA, CDR2 YSYEKL, per germline. V shed 1 base and J 2 bases; nucleotides not matched to a gene: 8. The CDR3 sequence is 16 residues long. The CDR3 reads CASSQVGWDRPYEQYF. CDR3 sequence (DNA): TGCGCCAGCAGCCAAGTAGGTTGGGACAGACCCTACGAGCAGTACTTC.

This chain uses TRBV3-1 with TRBJ2-5; 12 bases line up with TRBD2. The CDR3 covers 17 residues. From germline, CDR1 is LGHDT and CDR2 YNNKEL (reference sequence). The V gene end was trimmed by 4 bases and the J gene end by 11 bases; junction bases not matched to a gene: 17. Here the CDR3 DNA reads TGTGCCAGCAGCCTAAAAGGGGGCGCTAGCGGGGGGGCTCGGCAGTACTTC. Residues: CASSLKGGASGGARQYF.